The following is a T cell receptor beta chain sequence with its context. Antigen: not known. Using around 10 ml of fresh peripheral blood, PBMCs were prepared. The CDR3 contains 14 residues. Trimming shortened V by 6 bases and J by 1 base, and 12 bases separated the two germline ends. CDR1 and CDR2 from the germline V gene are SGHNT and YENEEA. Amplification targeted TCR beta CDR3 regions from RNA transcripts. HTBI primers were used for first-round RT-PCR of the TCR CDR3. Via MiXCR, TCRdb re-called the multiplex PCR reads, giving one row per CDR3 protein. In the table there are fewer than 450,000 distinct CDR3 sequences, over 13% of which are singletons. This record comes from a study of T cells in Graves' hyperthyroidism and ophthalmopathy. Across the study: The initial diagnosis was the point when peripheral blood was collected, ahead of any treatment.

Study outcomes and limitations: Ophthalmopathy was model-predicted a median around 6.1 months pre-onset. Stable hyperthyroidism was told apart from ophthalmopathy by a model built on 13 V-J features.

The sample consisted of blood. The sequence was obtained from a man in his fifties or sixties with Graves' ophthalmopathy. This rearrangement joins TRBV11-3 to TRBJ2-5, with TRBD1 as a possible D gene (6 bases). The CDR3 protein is CASRSGTTQETQYF. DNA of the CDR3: TGTGCCAGCAGATCCGGGACAACCCAAGAGACCCAGTACTTC.